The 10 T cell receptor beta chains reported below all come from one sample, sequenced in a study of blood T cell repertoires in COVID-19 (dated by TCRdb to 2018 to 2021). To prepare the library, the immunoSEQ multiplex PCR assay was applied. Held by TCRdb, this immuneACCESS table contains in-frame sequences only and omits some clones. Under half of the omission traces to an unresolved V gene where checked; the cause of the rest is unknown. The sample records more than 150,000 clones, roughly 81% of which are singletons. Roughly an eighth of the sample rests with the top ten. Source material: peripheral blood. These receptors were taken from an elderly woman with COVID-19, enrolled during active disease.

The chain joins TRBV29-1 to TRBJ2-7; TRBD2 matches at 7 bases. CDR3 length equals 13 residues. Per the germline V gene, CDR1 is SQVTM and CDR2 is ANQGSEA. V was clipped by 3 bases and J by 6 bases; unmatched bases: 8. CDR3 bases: TGCAGCGTTGAGAGGGAGGGTGTCAGCGAGCAGTACTTC. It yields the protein CSVEREGVSEQYF.

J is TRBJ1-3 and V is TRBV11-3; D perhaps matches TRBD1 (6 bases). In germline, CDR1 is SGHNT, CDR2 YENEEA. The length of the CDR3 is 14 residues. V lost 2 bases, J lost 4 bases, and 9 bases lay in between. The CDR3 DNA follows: TGTGCCAGCAGCTTACTCAGGGGAGGAAACACCATATATTTT. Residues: CASSLLRGGNTIYF.

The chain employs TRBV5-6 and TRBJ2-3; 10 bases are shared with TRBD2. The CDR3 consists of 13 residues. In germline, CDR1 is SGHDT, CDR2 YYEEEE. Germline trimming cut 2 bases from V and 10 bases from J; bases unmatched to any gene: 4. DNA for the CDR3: TGTGCCAGCAGCTTCTTAACTAGCGGGGCGCAGTATTTT. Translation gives CASSFLTSGAQYF. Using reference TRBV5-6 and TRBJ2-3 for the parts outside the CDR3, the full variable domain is DAGVTQSPTHLIKTRGQQVTLRCSPKSGHDTVSWYQQALGQGPQFIFQYYEEEERQRGNFPDRFSGHQFPNYSSELNVNALLLGDSALYLCASSFLTSGAQYFGPGTRLTVL.

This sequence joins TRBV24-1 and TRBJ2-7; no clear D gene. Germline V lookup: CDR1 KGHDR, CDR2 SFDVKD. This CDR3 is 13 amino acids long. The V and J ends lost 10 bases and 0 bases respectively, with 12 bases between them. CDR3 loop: CATRGGTSYEQYF. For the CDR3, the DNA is TGTGCCACTAGAGGTGGTACCTCCTACGAGCAGTACTTC.

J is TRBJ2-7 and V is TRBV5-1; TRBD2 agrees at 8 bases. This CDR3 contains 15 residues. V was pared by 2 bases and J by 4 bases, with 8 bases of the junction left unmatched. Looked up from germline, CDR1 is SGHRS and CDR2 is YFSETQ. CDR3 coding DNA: TGCGCCAGCAGCTTCCATTTAGCGGGATCTTACGAGCAGTACTTC. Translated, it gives CASSFHLAGSYEQYF.

In DNA, the CDR3 is TGTGCCAGCAGTCCAACACTAGCTTCAGATACGCAGTATTTT. It translates to CASSPTLASDTQYF. The J gene is TRBJ2-3, the V gene TRBV27; tentatively, D is TRBD2 (6 bases). V was shortened by 5 bases and J by 4 bases, with 13 bases between the two germline ends. There are 14 residues in the CDR3. Germline V gene lookup returns CDR1 MNHEY and CDR2 SMNVEV (reference sequence).

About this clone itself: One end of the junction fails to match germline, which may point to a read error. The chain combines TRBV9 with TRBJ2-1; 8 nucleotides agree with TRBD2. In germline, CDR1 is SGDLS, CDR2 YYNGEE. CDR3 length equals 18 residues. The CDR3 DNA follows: TGTGCCAGCAGCGTCGGCGGTTTAAGCGGGAGCTCCTACAATGGGCAGTTCTTC. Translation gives CASSVGGLSGSSYNGQFF.

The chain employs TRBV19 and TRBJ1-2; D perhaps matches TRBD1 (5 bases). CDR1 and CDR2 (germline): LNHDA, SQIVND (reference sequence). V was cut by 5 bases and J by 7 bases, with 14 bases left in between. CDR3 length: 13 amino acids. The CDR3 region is CASSGSGFAGYTF. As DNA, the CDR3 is TGTGCCAGTAGTGGCTCAGGGTTCGCTGGCTACACCTTC. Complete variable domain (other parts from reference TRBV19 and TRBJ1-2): DGGITQSPKYLFRKEGQNVTLSCEQNLNHDAMYWYRQDPGQGLRLIYYSQIVNDFQKGDIAEGYSVSREKKESFPLTVTSAQKNPTAFYLCASSGSGFAGYTFGSGTRLTVV.

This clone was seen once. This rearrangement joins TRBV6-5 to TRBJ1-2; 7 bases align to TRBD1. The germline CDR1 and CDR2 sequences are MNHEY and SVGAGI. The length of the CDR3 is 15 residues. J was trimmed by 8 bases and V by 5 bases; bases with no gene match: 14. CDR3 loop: CASSQTGRAVYGYTF. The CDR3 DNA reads TGTGCCAGCAGTCAGACAGGGCGGGCGGTCTACGGCTACACCTTC.

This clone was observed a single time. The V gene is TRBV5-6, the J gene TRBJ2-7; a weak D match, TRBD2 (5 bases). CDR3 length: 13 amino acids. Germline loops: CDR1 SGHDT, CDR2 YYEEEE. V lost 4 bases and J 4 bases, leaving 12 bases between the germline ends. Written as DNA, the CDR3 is TGTGCCAGCAGCCGGCGGAGGAATTACGAGCAGTACTTC. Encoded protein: CASSRRRNYEQYF. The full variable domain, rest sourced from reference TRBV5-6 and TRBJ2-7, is DAGVTQSPTHLIKTRGQQVTLRCSPKSGHDTVSWYQQALGQGPQFIFQYYEEEERQRGNFPDRFSGHQFPNYSSELNVNALLLGDSALYLCASSRRRNYEQYFGPGTRLTVT.